The 32 T cell receptor beta chains in this list originate from one sample, sequenced in a study of T cell responses to AZD1222 COVID-19 vaccine (dated by TCRdb to the early 2020s). Taken with the paper, the label for time point translates to: baseline before first vaccination. Receptor libraries were prepared by the immunoSEQ multiplex PCR assay. This immuneACCESS table, as held by TCRdb, lists in-frame sequences with V and J called but not all clones. Of the missing ones, under half trace to an unresolved V gene in checked studies; the others have no known cause. The sample table records 150,000 to 200,000 clones; about 92% of these occur just once. Of the sample, 2% to 2.5% is held by the ten largest clones. Sample: peripheral blood, taken on day 0 of AZD1222 vaccination. Receptors originate from an adult in good health.

This chain links TRBV9 with TRBJ1-2, with 8 nucleotides matching TRBD1. Losses at the gene ends were 3 bases for V and 4 bases for J; bases not matched to a gene: 8. Germline V lookup: CDR1 SGDLS, CDR2 YYNGEE. This CDR3 has 15 residues. The CDR3 protein is CASSGAGTGIYGYTF. The CDR3 region has the DNA TGTGCCAGCAGCGGAGCCGGGACAGGCATCTATGGCTACACCTTC. The full variable domain, rest sourced from reference TRBV9 and TRBJ1-2, is DSGVTQTPKHLITATGQRVTLRCSPRSGDLSVYWYQQSLDQGLQFLIQYYNGEERAKGNILERFSAQQFPDLHSELNLSSLELGDSALYFCASSGAGTGIYGYTFGSGTRLTVV.

This chain uses TRBV5-1 with TRBJ1-1, with 9 bases aligning to TRBD1. Germline loops: CDR1 SGHRS, CDR2 YFSETQ. V lost 4 bases to trimming and J lost 0 bases; unmatched junction nucleotides: 4. The CDR3 length is 15 residues. DNA for the CDR3: TGCGCCAGCAGCGGGGGGACAGGGATGAACACTGAAGCTTTCTTT. Protein sequence: CASSGGTGMNTEAFF.

The chain has TRBV2 and TRBJ2-7, with D maybe TRBD1 (6 bases). Germline assignment: CDR1 SNHLY and CDR2 FYNNEI. V was clipped by 8 bases and J by 3 bases, with 17 bases between them. The CDR3 consists of 14 residues. This chain's CDR3 is CASARGEGGYEQYF. Here the CDR3 DNA reads TGTGCCAGCGCCCGAGGGGAAGGGGGCTACGAGCAGTACTTC. Full variable domain (missing parts from reference TRBV2 and TRBJ2-7): EPEVTQTPSHQVTQMGQEVILRCVPISNHLYFYWYRQILGQKVEFLVSFYNNEISEKSEIFDDQFSVERPDGSNFTLKIRSTKLEDSAMYFCASARGEGGYEQYFGPGTRLTVT.

This chain joins TRBV9 and TRBJ1-6; D remains ambiguous. Germline V lookup: CDR1 SGDLS, CDR2 YYNGEE. Trimming pared 1 base from V and 8 bases from J, leaving 13 bases between. The CDR3 length is 15 residues. CDR3: CASSVRIGGDSPLHF. The CDR3 nucleotides are TGTGCCAGCAGCGTAAGGATAGGCGGAGATTCACCCCTCCACTTT.

The rearrangement links TRBV4-1 to TRBJ2-7, with D perhaps TRBD1 (5 bases). Germline CDR1 reads MGHRA; CDR2 reads YSYEKL. V was trimmed by 1 base and J by 2 bases, leaving 12 bases between them. The CDR3 runs to 15 residues. CDR3 DNA sequence: TGCGCCAGCAGCCAAGCTTTTGACAGAACCTACGAGCAGTACTTC. Protein sequence: CASSQAFDRTYEQYF.

This chain joins TRBV18 and TRBJ2-7; D may correspond to TRBD1 or TRBD2 (6 bases each). The CDR3 runs 13 residues. Germline CDR1 KGHSH, CDR2 LQKENI. V shed 6 bases and J shed 3 bases, with 12 bases lying between them. The CDR3 loop is CASSPGAGYEQYF. DNA for the CDR3: TGTGCCAGCTCCCCGGGGGCAGGCTACGAGCAGTACTTC.

This chain links TRBV11-3 with TRBJ2-1; D not certain. The CDR3 contains 14 residues. Germline V gives CDR1 SGHNT, CDR2 YENEEA. V was shortened by 3 bases and J by 5 bases, with 11 bases between the two germline ends. The CDR3 protein is CASSLSARDNEQFF. CDR3 DNA: TGTGCCAGCAGCTTGTCGGCAAGGGACAATGAGCAGTTCTTC.

The chain is built from TRBV11-3 and TRBJ1-3; D call uncertain. Germline values: CDR1 SGHNT, CDR2 YENEEA. The V and J ends lost 6 bases and 4 bases respectively, with 16 bases between them. The CDR3 consists of 15 residues. CDR3 amino acids: CASRPWSLMGNTIYF. In DNA form, the CDR3 reads TGTGCCAGCAGGCCCTGGTCCCTTATGGGAAACACCATATATTTT.

This clone was observed once. The gene calls are TRBV6-2 or TRBV6-3 and TRBJ1-5; D remains unclear. Trimming removed 1 base at V and 7 bases at J, with 5 bases between. Per germline, CDR1 MNHEY and CDR2 SVGEGT. This CDR3 spans 12 amino acids. The CDR3 bases are TGTGCCAGCAGTTACTGGGCCCAGCCCCAGCATTTT. Residues: CASSYWAQPQHF.

The CDR3 is CASSGGARHEQYF. The CDR3 bases are TGTGCCAGTAGTGGAGGGGCGCGGCACGAGCAGTACTTC. The chain couples TRBV19 to TRBJ2-7; D is possibly TRBD2 (6 bases). This CDR3 spans 13 amino acids. The germline V gene encodes CDR1 LNHDA and CDR2 SQIVND (reference sequence). V lost 5 bases, J lost 5 bases, and 13 bases lay in between. Variable domain in full (rest from reference TRBV19 and TRBJ2-7): DGGITQSPKYLFRKEGQNVTLSCEQNLNHDAMYWYRQDPGQGLRLIYYSQIVNDFQKGDIAEGYSVSREKKESFPLTVTSAQKNPTAFYLCASSGGARHEQYFGPGTRLTVT.

V usage is TRBV6-2 or TRBV6-3 and J usage is TRBJ1-5; 10 bases match TRBD1. Germline loops: CDR1 MNHEY, CDR2 SVGEGT. The CDR3 has 17 amino acids. Losses at the gene ends were 0 bases for V and 4 bases for J; bases not matched to a gene: 6. The CDR3: CASSYSRTGGPNQPQHF. CDR3 DNA sequence: TGTGCCAGCAGTTACTCAAGGACAGGGGGACCGAATCAGCCCCAGCATTTT.

The chain joins TRBV7-8 to TRBJ2-7; TRBD1 might be the D (6 bases). The length of the CDR3 is 15 residues. Germline V gene sequence: CDR1 SGHVS, CDR2 FQNEAQ. Trimming took off 1 base at V and 0 bases at J, with 10 bases between the two ends. CDR3 sequence reads: CASSLGQGSSYEQYF. In DNA, the CDR3 is TGTGCCAGCAGCTTAGGTCAGGGGTCCTCCTACGAGCAGTACTTC.

The V and J genes are TRBV7-9 and TRBJ2-3, with a tentative D call TRBD2 (6 bases). In germline, CDR1 is SEHNR, CDR2 FQNEAQ (reference sequence). Trimming cost V 0 bases and J 9 bases, with 13 bases left between them. This CDR3 is 14 amino acids long. This CDR3 is CASSLARGQGTQYF. In DNA, the CDR3 is TGTGCCAGCAGCTTAGCGCGGGGCCAAGGAACGCAGTATTTT.

This clone has just one count. The CDR3 region has the DNA TGTGCCAGCAGCCAGACTAGCTCGGGCGGGGAGCTGTTTTTT. This gives the protein CASSQTSSGGELFF. The rearrangement uses TRBV7-2 and TRBJ2-2; 7 bases are a match to TRBD2. The germline CDR1 and CDR2 sequences are SGHTA and FQGNSA. V lost 5 bases and J lost 7; bases outside the gene matches: 7. The CDR3 has 14 residues.

This chain uses TRBV3-1 (or the pseudogene TRBV3-2) with TRBJ2-7, with 9 nucleotides matching TRBD2. Germline lookup yields CDR1 LGHDT and CDR2 YNNKEL (reference sequence). This CDR3 spans 13 amino acids. The V and J ends lost 8 bases and 4 bases, in that order; junction bases with no gene match: 6. The CDR3 region is CASGTGLAYEQYF. In DNA form, the CDR3 reads TGTGCCAGCGGAACGGGACTAGCTTACGAGCAGTACTTC.

The chain joins TRBV7-9 to TRBJ2-7; 15 positions match TRBD2. Germline CDR1 SEHNR, CDR2 FQNEAQ (reference sequence). CDR3 length: 18 residues. Trimming cost V 4 bases and J 2 bases; bases outside gene matches: 9. The CDR3 DNA reads as TGTGCCAGCAGCTCAACCGGGACTAGCGGGAGGAGTGCCTACGAGCAGTACTTC. Translating gives CASSSTGTSGRSAYEQYF.

This clone appeared a few times. As DNA, the CDR3 is TGTGCCAGCAGCGTAGTGGGGGGGGACCTCACAGATACGCAGTATTTT. Its translation: CASSVVGGDLTDTQYF. J is TRBJ2-3 and V is TRBV9, with TRBD2 identical over 7 bases. V was clipped by 0 bases and J by 2 bases; unmatched bases: 6. The CDR3 is made up of 16 amino acids. The germline gives CDR1 SGDLS, CDR2 YYNGEE.

The rearrangement links TRBV29-1 to TRBJ2-3; D not resolved. Trimming took off 8 bases at V and 0 bases at J, with 15 bases between the two ends. Per the germline V gene, CDR1 is SQVTM and CDR2 is ANQGSEA. The CDR3 runs 14 residues. CDR3 sequence: CSLVEGSSTDTQYF. The DNA of the CDR3 is TGCAGCCTTGTCGAAGGATCTAGCACAGATACGCAGTATTTT.

This chain links TRBV7-3 with TRBJ2-3; 11 bases match TRBD1. This CDR3 contains 15 residues. J lost 5 bases, V lost 5 bases, and 6 bases had no gene match. Germline lookup yields CDR1 SGHTA and CDR2 FQGTGA. The chain's CDR3 is CASSLGQGARDTQYF. CDR3 sequence (DNA): TGTGCCAGCAGCCTAGGACAGGGGGCGAGAGATACGCAGTATTTT. Full variable domain (missing parts from reference TRBV7-3 and TRBJ2-3): GAGVSQTPSNKVTEKGKYVELRCDPISGHTALYWYRQSLGQGPEFLIYFQGTGAADDSGLPNDRFFAVRPEGSVSTLKIQRTERGDSAVYLCASSLGQGARDTQYFGPGTRLTVL.

J is TRBJ2-1 and V is TRBV23-1, with 11 positions matching TRBD2. TRBV23-1 counts as an open reading frame of uncertain function. The junction had 11 bases not matched to a gene; V was cut back by 8 bases and J by 8 bases. The CDR3 has 15 amino acids. The CDR3 nucleotides read TGCGCCAGCGGGGGACTAGCGGACGGGGTGGATGAGCAGTTCTTC. It specifies CASGGLADGVDEQFF.

This clone was seen a handful of times. The chain has TRBV5-6 and TRBJ1-5, with unresolved D. Trimming left V 0 bases short and J 5 bases short, with 9 bases between. The V gene's germline CDR1 is SGHDT and CDR2 YYEEEE. CDR3 length equals 14 residues. The CDR3 loop is CASSLGPPDQPQHF. The DNA of the CDR3 is TGTGCCAGCAGCTTGGGGCCCCCGGATCAGCCCCAGCATTTT.

The genes are TRBV18 and TRBJ2-7; 7 nucleotides align to TRBD1. V lost 6 bases and J lost 0; bases outside the gene matches: 8. CDR3 size: 15 residues. The V gene's germline CDR1 is KGHSH and CDR2 LQKENI. CDR3 region: CASSLDRDSSYEQYF. The DNA of the CDR3 is TGTGCCAGCTCGCTCGACCGGGACAGCTCCTACGAGCAGTACTTC.

The rearrangement uses TRBV6-2 or TRBV6-3 and TRBJ1-5, with unresolved D. Trimming shortened V by 9 bases and J by 5 bases, and 26 bases separated the two germline ends. Per germline, CDR1 MNHEY and CDR2 SVGEGT. CDR3 length: 17 residues. CDR3 bases: TGTGCCAGTAGCCCTGGCTCTTCCGGGTTTAGTTATCAGCCCCAGCATTTT. Its translation is CASSPGSSGFSYQPQHF.

This chain links TRBV28 with TRBJ1-5; a possible D gene is TRBD1 (6 bases). The CDR3 consists of 14 residues. V gave up 6 bases and J gave up 2 bases, with 11 bases separating them. CDR1 MDHEN and CDR2 SYDVKM come from the germline V gene. The chain's CDR3 is CASRGPGGNQPQHF. As DNA, the CDR3 is TGTGCCAGCAGGGGCCCAGGGGGCAATCAGCCCCAGCATTTT.

The gene calls are TRBV7-9 and TRBJ2-1, with D uncertain. CDR1 and CDR2 from the germline V gene are SEHNR and FQNEAQ (reference sequence). The CDR3 loop spans 16 amino acids. V lost 5 bases and J 7 bases, leaving 21 bases between the germline ends. The CDR3 sequence: CASSTPKRRVGNEQFF. Written as DNA, the CDR3 is TGTGCCAGCAGCACCCCCAAGAGACGGGTAGGGAATGAGCAGTTCTTC.

The rearrangement uses TRBV13 and TRBJ1-2; D gene uncertain. The germline V and J ends were trimmed by 5 bases and 5 bases, with 15 bases remaining between them. This CDR3 contains 14 residues. In germline, CDR1 is PRHDT, CDR2 FYEKMQ (reference sequence). CDR3 sequence: CASSTHQPGYGYTF. Here the CDR3 DNA reads TGTGCCAGCAGCACACACCAACCGGGGTATGGCTACACCTTC. The entire variable domain, with the rest obtained from reference TRBV13 and TRBJ1-2, is as follows: AAGVIQSPRHLIKEKRETATLKCYPIPRHDTVYWYQQGPGQDPQFLISFYEKMQSDKGSIPDRFSAQQFSDYHSELNMSSLELGDSALYFCASSTHQPGYGYTFGSGTRLTVV.

The gene calls are TRBV7-9 and TRBJ2-1, with TRBD2 matching over 13 bases. This CDR3 is 16 amino acids long. Germline trimming cut 5 bases from V and 2 bases from J; bases unmatched to any gene: 3. Germline CDR1 is SEHNR and CDR2 is FQNEAQ (reference sequence). CDR3 sequence: CASSPGLAGAYNEQFF. DNA of the CDR3: TGTGCCAGCAGCCCAGGACTAGCGGGGGCCTACAATGAGCAGTTCTTC.

The chain links TRBV25-1 to TRBJ1-5, with unresolved D. This CDR3 is built from 12 residues. V was cut by 0 bases and J by 3 bases, with 0 bases left in between. Per germline, CDR1 MGHDK and CDR2 SYGVNS. CDR3 sequence reads: CASSEYNQPQHF. In DNA, the CDR3 is TGTGCCAGCAGTGAATACAATCAGCCCCAGCATTTT.

This chain links TRBV7-6 with TRBJ2-7, with TRBD1 matching 9 bases. Per germline, CDR1 SGHVS and CDR2 FNYEAQ. The V segment lost 5 bases and the J segment 7 bases; nucleotides outside the gene matches: 6. This CDR3 comprises 13 residues. The CDR3 DNA follows: TGTGCCAGCAGCCAGACAGGGGGAGCGGAGCAGTACTTC. Encoded protein: CASSQTGGAEQYF.

The chain combines TRBV19 with TRBJ1-1; tentatively, D is TRBD1 (5 bases). This CDR3 contains 15 residues. The germline V and J ends were trimmed by 1 base and 5 bases, with 14 bases remaining between them. Germline CDR1 LNHDA, CDR2 SQIVND (reference sequence). The CDR3 region is CASSIGVWGGTEAFF. As DNA, the CDR3 is TGTGCCAGTAGTATAGGAGTTTGGGGCGGGACTGAAGCTTTCTTT.

V and J are TRBV18 and TRBJ1-1; no definite D call. CDR1 KGHSH and CDR2 LQKENI come from the germline V gene. CDR3 length equals 14 residues. V was clipped by 6 bases and J by 4 bases, with 15 bases between them. CDR3 nucleotide sequence: TGTGCCAGCTCCCGACCCGTGGATGGCACTGAAGCTTTCTTT. Its translation is CASSRPVDGTEAFF.

This chain connects TRBV3-1 (or the pseudogene TRBV3-2) to TRBJ2-1, with no clear D. V was pared by 4 bases and J by 0 bases, with 13 bases between. The CDR3 runs 16 residues. Germline CDR1 is LGHDT and CDR2 is YNNKEL (reference sequence). The CDR3 region has the DNA TGTGCCAGCAGCCCCTCCCCCCTGAGCTCCTACAATGAGCAGTTCTTC. The encoded protein is CASSPSPLSSYNEQFF.